These 26 T cell receptor beta chains were sequenced from one sample in a study of shared clonotypes between healthy human individuals. Some clones are missing from TCRdb's copy, which holds only in-frame ones; the method was immunoSEQ multiplex PCR. The top ten hold approximately 0.38% of the sample, which has more than 1.2 million clones, just under 99% seen once. Sequencing was done on a sample of naive CD4+ T cells sorted from blood. Subset of the sample: CD45RA+ positively selected. The receptors were sampled from a man aged 30 to 45 in good health.

For the CDR3, the DNA is TGTGCCAGCTCACCGAGGGGTATTGAAGGAAACACCATATATTTT. Amino acid sequence: CASSPRGIEGNTIYF. The chain couples TRBV18 to TRBJ1-3; possibly TRBD1 for D (5 bases). CDR1 and CDR2 (germline): KGHSH, LQKENI. The CDR3 has 15 residues. V lost 3 bases to trimming and J lost 4 bases, with 13 bases between them.

To note about this clone: Other DNA variants within this sample encode the same CDR3. The chain joins TRBV18 to TRBJ2-3; tentatively, D is TRBD1 or TRBD2 (5 bases each). Germline V lookup: CDR1 KGHSH, CDR2 LQKENI. The CDR3 is 14 amino acids. Trimming cost V 2 bases and J 4 bases, with 10 bases left between them. CDR3 sequence (DNA): TGTGCCAGCTCACCAGGGACGGTGGCAGATACGCAGTATTTT. Protein sequence: CASSPGTVADTQYF.

The rearrangement joins TRBV18 to TRBJ2-1, with 9 bases that match TRBD2. Trimming took 5 bases from V and 6 from J; bases not matched to a gene: 11. The CDR3 loop spans 16 amino acids. In germline, CDR1 is KGHSH, CDR2 LQKENI. CDR3 sequence (DNA): TGTGCCAGCTCAAGCGCCCTAGCGGGATACCTCAATGAGCAGTTCTTC. As protein: CASSSALAGYLNEQFF.

The chain joins TRBV15 to TRBJ2-2; the match to TRBD1 covers 7 bases. From germline, CDR1 is LNHNV and CDR2 YYDKDF (reference sequence). V shed 1 base, J shed 4 bases, and the junction held 9 bases outside the gene matches. This CDR3 has 17 residues. This CDR3 reads CATSRAPGGRTTGELFF. CDR3 coding DNA: TGTGCCACCAGCAGAGCCCCAGGGGGTCGGACCACCGGGGAGCTGTTTTTT. Based on the CDR3 plus reference TRBV15 and TRBJ2-2, the full variable domain is DAMVIQNPRYQVTQFGKPVTLSCSQTLNHNVMYWYQQKSSQAPKLLFHYYDKDFNNEADTPDNFQSRRPNTSFCFLDIRSPGLGDTAMYLCATSRAPGGRTTGELFFGEGSRLTVL.

This chain joins TRBV7-2 and TRBJ2-7, with unresolved D. The CDR3 is made up of 12 amino acids. Germline assignment: CDR1 SGHTA and CDR2 FQGNSA. The V and J ends lost 3 bases and 3 bases respectively, with 6 bases between them. The CDR3 region is CASSLFLYEQYF. The DNA of the CDR3 is TGTGCCAGCAGCTTGTTCCTCTACGAGCAGTACTTC.

This chain uses TRBV7-6 with TRBJ2-7; perhaps TRBD2 as D (6 bases). The V end was cut by 5 bases, the J end by 6 bases, with 17 bases between. The CDR3 has 14 amino acids. Germline assignment: CDR1 SGHVS and CDR2 FNYEAQ. This chain's CDR3 is CASSLRAAGSEQYF. Written as DNA, the CDR3 is TGTGCCAGCAGCCTAAGGGCAGCCGGGAGCGAGCAGTACTTC. Full variable domain (rest looked up from reference TRBV7-6 and TRBJ2-7): GAGVSQSPRYKVTKRGQDVALRCDPISGHVSLYWYRQALGQGPEFLTYFNYEAQQDKSGLPNDRFSAERPEGSISTLTIQRTEQRDSAMYRCASSLRAAGSEQYFGPGTRLTVT.

The chain has TRBV7-8 and TRBJ2-7; 7 positions match TRBD2. Unmatched junction bases numbered 21, after V lost 4 bases and J lost 3 bases. The CDR3 has 19 residues. Germline V gene sequence: CDR1 SGHVS, CDR2 FQNEAQ. The CDR3 loop reads CASSSPGRESRIRGYEQYF. Written as DNA, the CDR3 is TGTGCCAGCAGCTCACCTGGGCGGGAGTCAAGGATTCGGGGCTACGAGCAGTACTTC. The full variable domain, in which reference TRBV7-8 and TRBJ2-7 provide the parts outside the CDR3, is GAGVSQSPRYKVAKRGQDVALRCDPISGHVSLFWYQQALGQGPEFLTYFQNEAQLDKSGLPSDRFFAERPEGSVSTLKIQRTQQEDSAVYLCASSSPGRESRIRGYEQYFGPGTRLTVT.

This chain uses TRBV7-9 with TRBJ2-6; D unclear. V was clipped by 5 bases and J by 0 bases, with 8 bases between them. The V gene's germline CDR1 is SEHNR and CDR2 FQNEAQ (reference sequence). The CDR3 consists of 15 residues. This chain's CDR3 is CASSPVSSGANVLTF. In nucleotides, the CDR3 is TGTGCCAGCAGCCCAGTTTCCTCTGGGGCCAACGTCCTGACTTTC.

V and J are TRBV2 and TRBJ2-7; D is unresolved. The CDR3 consists of 11 residues. The germline CDR1 and CDR2 sequences are SNHLY and FYNNEI. Deletions cut 4 bases from V and 3 bases from J, with 4 bases between. The DNA of the CDR3 is TGTGCCAGCAGTGTGCACTACGAGCAGTACTTC. Translation gives CASSVHYEQYF.

Concerning this clone itself: At one end, the junction sequence differs from germline, possibly due to a read error. The chain recombines TRBV29-1 with TRBJ2-1; the match to TRBD1 covers 7 bases. Germline V CDR1 and CDR2: SQVTM, ANQGSEA. This CDR3 comprises 14 residues. This CDR3 reads CSVEGGLSYNEQFF. The DNA for the CDR3 is TGCAGCGTGGAAGGGGGCCTCTCCTACAATGAGCAGTTCTTC.

The genes are TRBV6-1 and TRBJ1-2; TRBD1 matches 8 bases. Germline V gene data show CDR1 as MNHNS and CDR2 as SASEGT. The CDR3 is made up of 15 amino acids. Trimming removed 6 bases from V and 3 bases from J; junction bases left unmatched: 9. The CDR3 DNA reads as TGTGCCAGCAGCGTCGGACAGGGAGGGGACTATGGCTACACCTTC. The encoded protein is CASSVGQGGDYGYTF.

The V and J genes are TRBV4-3 and TRBJ1-1; 7 nucleotides line up with TRBD1. Germline trimming cut 0 bases from V and 4 bases from J; bases unmatched to any gene: 5. CDR3 size: 15 residues. Germline values: CDR1 LGHNA, CDR2 YSLEER. Written as DNA, the CDR3 is TGCGCCAGCAGCCAAGACGCCAGGGGGGGCACTGAAGCTTTCTTT. As protein: CASSQDARGGTEAFF.

A note on this clone: In the same sample, other DNA sequences code for this CDR3. The chain recombines TRBV28 with TRBJ2-1, with D perhaps assigned TRBD1 or TRBD2 (5 bases each). Trimming removed 3 bases from V and 10 bases from J, with 10 bases in between. Germline assignment: CDR1 MDHEN and CDR2 SYDVKM. This CDR3 has 12 amino acids. CDR3 amino acids: CASSLGPREQFF. DNA of the CDR3: TGTGCCAGCAGTTTGGGACCGCGGGAGCAGTTCTTC. The variable domain in full, with the rest retrieved from reference TRBV28 and TRBJ2-1, is DVKVTQSSRYLVKRTGEKVFLECVQDMDHENMFWYRQDPGLGLRLIYFSYDVKMKEKGDIPEGYSVSREKKERFSLILESASTNQTSMYLCASSLGPREQFFGPGTRLTVL.

The chain joins TRBV21-1 to TRBJ1-3; the table names TRBD1, a call not compared with the DNA. TRBV21-1 is designated a pseudogene. The CDR3 extends over 18 amino acids. DNA of the CDR3: TGTGCCAGCAGCACCCCCTGGAAAGGGGCCTTCTCTGGAAACACCATATATTTT. This codes for CASSTPWKGAFSGNTIYF.

The rearrangement joins TRBV5-1 to TRBJ2-2; D may match TRBD1 or TRBD2 (5 bases each). Germline V lookup: CDR1 SGHRS, CDR2 YFSETQ. This CDR3 is built from 16 residues. Trimming took off 4 bases at V and 5 bases at J, with 18 bases between the two ends. In DNA form, the CDR3 reads TGCGCCAGCAGCCAGACTCTCGGGACCGATACCGGGGAGCTGTTTTTT. This sequence encodes CASSQTLGTDTGELFF.

The V and J genes are TRBV18 and TRBJ1-1, with D perhaps matching TRBD1 (5 bases). The CDR3 runs to 15 residues. V dropped 3 bases and J dropped 1 base, with 12 bases sitting between them. CDR1 and CDR2 from the germline V gene are KGHSH and LQKENI. The CDR3 spells CASSPTKQGNTEAFF. For the CDR3, the DNA is TGTGCCAGCTCACCCACAAAGCAGGGGAACACTGAAGCTTTCTTT.

The genes are TRBV29-1 and TRBJ2-1, with 7 bases aligning to TRBD2. From germline, CDR1 is SQVTM and CDR2 ANQGSEA. V was pared by 8 bases and J by 4 bases, with 2 bases of the junction left unmatched. This CDR3 spans 11 amino acids. The CDR3, as DNA: TGCAGCTACGGGGGGTACAATGAGCAGTTCTTC. It is translated as CSYGGYNEQFF.

This chain joins TRBV6-1 and TRBJ2-7; tentative D call: TRBD1 (5 bases). V was pared by 4 bases and J by 2 bases, with 12 bases between. The CDR3 has 14 residues. CDR1 and CDR2 from the germline V gene are MNHNS and SASEGT. Written as DNA, the CDR3 is TGTGCCAGCAGTGCCAGGCGGACACCCTACGAGCAGTACTTC. It translates to CASSARRTPYEQYF.

The CDR3 bases are TGTGCCAGCAGTAGACACCTAGCCTACGAGCAGTACTTC. It specifies CASSRHLAYEQYF. The gene calls are TRBV6-1 and TRBJ2-7; D is unresolved. Germline V gene lookup returns CDR1 MNHNS and CDR2 SASEGT. Trimming removed 5 bases at V and 2 bases at J, with 10 bases between. This CDR3 region has 13 residues.

The table lists this clone with a count of one. J is TRBJ2-1 and V is TRBV9, with 7 bases lining up with TRBD2. There are 15 residues in the CDR3. Trimming cost V 2 bases and J 7 bases; bases outside gene matches: 9. The germline gives CDR1 SGDLS, CDR2 YYNGEE. The CDR3 sequence is CASSVAGELENEQFF. For the CDR3, the DNA is TGTGCCAGCAGCGTGGCGGGAGAACTAGAGAATGAGCAGTTCTTC.

The gene calls are TRBV7-2 and TRBJ2-2; D perhaps matches TRBD1 (6 bases). V was cut by 3 bases and J by 1 base, with 9 bases left in between. The CDR3 runs to 15 residues. Germline V CDR1 and CDR2: SGHTA, FQGNSA. The CDR3 is CASSFPGQNTGELFF. The CDR3 DNA reads as TGTGCCAGCAGCTTCCCGGGACAGAACACCGGGGAGCTGTTTTTT.

This chain links TRBV5-4 with TRBJ2-3; no clear D. This CDR3 comprises 13 residues. The germline gives CDR1 SGHNT, CDR2 YYREEE (reference sequence). V was trimmed by 0 bases and J by 6 bases, leaving 8 bases between them. The DNA for the CDR3 is TGTGCCAGCAGCTTGGCGCAAACGGATACGCAGTATTTT. Translated: CASSLAQTDTQYF.

V usage is TRBV15 and J usage is TRBJ2-7, with 7 bases fitting TRBD1. V gave up 1 base and J gave up 5 bases; unmatched junction bases: 8. CDR1 and CDR2 from the germline V gene are LNHNV and YYDKDF (reference sequence). The CDR3 is 15 amino acids. CDR3 sequence: CATSRATGVIDEQYF. For the CDR3, the DNA is TGTGCCACCAGCAGAGCTACAGGGGTAATCGACGAGCAGTACTTC.

The chain recombines TRBV28 with TRBJ2-2, with 7 positions matching TRBD1. CDR1 and CDR2 from the germline V gene are MDHEN and SYDVKM. The CDR3 covers 15 residues. With V trimmed by 6 bases and J by 11 bases, 15 bases remained unmatched. CDR3 region: CASRVAGGSGGELFF. CDR3 bases: TGTGCCAGCAGGGTAGCAGGGGGATCAGGAGGCGAGCTGTTTTTT.

As for this clone: Other DNA sequences within the sample encode an identical CDR3. The V call is TRBV2, the J call TRBJ2-5; 14 nucleotides match TRBD2. Unmatched junction bases numbered 1, after V lost 2 bases and J lost 5 bases. The CDR3 length is 15 residues. Germline V lookup: CDR1 SNHLY, CDR2 FYNNEI. This chain's CDR3 is CASSERLAGGETQYF. The CDR3 nucleotides are TGTGCCAGCAGTGAAAGACTAGCGGGGGGGGAGACCCAGTACTTC.

The chain is built from TRBV6-8 and TRBJ2-5, with D perhaps matching TRBD2 (7 bases). There are 15 residues in the CDR3. Trimming left V 7 bases short and J 6 bases short, with 21 bases between. CDR1 and CDR2 (germline): MNHGY, SAAAGT. The CDR3 sequence is CASTWGPGGAKTQYF. The CDR3 region has the DNA TGTGCCAGCACTTGGGGTCCGGGGGGCGCGAAGACCCAGTACTTC.